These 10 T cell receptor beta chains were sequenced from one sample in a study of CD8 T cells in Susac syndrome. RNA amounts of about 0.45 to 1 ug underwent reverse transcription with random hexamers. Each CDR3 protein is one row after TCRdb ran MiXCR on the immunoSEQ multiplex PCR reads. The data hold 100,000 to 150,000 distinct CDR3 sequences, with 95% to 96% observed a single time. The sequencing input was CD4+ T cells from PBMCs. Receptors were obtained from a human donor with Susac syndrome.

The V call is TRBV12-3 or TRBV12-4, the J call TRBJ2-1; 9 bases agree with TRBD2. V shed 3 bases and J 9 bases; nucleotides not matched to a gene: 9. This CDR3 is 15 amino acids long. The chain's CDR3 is CASSFVAGATGEQFF. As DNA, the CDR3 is TGTGCCAGCAGTTTCGTAGCGGGAGCTACAGGTGAGCAGTTCTTC.

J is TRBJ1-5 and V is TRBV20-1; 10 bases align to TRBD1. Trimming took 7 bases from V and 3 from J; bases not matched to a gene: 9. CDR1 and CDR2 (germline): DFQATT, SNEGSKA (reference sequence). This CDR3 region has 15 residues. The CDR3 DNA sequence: TGCAGTGTAACGACAGGGGGCGGGAACAATCAGCCCCAGCATTTT. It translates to CSVTTGGGNNQPQHF.

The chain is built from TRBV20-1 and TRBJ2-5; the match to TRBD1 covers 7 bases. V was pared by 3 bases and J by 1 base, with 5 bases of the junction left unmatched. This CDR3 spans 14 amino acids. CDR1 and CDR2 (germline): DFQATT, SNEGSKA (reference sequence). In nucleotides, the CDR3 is TGCAGTGCTAGTCATGGACAGGCCCAAGAGACCCAGTACTTC. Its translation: CSASHGQAQETQYF.

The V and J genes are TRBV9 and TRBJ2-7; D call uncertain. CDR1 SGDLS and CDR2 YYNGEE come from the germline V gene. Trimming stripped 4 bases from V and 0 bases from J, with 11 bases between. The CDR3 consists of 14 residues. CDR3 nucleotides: TGTGCCAGCAGCCAATCAGGAGTCTCCTACGAGCAGTACTTC. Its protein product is CASSQSGVSYEQYF.

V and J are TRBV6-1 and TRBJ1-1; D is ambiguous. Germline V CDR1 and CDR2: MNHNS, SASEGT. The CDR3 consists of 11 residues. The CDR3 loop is CVSRITIEAFF. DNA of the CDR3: TGTGTTAGCCGGATTACCATTGAAGCTTTCTTT.

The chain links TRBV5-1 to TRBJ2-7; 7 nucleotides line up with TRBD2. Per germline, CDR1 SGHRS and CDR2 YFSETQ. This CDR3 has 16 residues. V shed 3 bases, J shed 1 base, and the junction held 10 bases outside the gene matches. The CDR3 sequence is CASSWIGRESSYEQYF. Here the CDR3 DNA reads TGCGCCAGCAGCTGGATAGGGCGGGAGAGTTCCTACGAGCAGTACTTC. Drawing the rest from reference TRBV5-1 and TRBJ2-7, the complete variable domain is KAGVTQTPRYLIKTRGQQVTLSCSPISGHRSVSWYQQTPGQGLQFLFEYFSETQRNKGNFPGRFSGRQFSNSRSEMNVSTLELGDSALYLCASSWIGRESSYEQYFGPGTRLTVT.

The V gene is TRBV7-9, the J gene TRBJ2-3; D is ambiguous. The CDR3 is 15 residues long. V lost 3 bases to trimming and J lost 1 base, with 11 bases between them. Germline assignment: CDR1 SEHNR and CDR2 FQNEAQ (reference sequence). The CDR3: CASSFPTSGTDTQYF. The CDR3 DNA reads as TGTGCCAGCAGCTTTCCCACCTCCGGCACAGATACGCAGTATTTT.

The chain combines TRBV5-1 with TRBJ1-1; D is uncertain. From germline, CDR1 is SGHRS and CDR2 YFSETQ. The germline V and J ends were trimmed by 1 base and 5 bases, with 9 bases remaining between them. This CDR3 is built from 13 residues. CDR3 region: CASSLNMRTEAFF. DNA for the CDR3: TGCGCCAGCAGCTTGAACATGAGGACTGAAGCTTTCTTT. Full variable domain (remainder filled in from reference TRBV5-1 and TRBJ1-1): KAGVTQTPRYLIKTRGQQVTLSCSPISGHRSVSWYQQTPGQGLQFLFEYFSETQRNKGNFPGRFSGRQFSNSRSEMNVSTLELGDSALYLCASSLNMRTEAFFGQGTRLTVV.

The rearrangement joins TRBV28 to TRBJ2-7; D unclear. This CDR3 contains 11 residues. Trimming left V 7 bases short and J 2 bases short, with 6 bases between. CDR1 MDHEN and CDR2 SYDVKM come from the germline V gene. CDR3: CASTDTYEQYF. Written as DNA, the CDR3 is TGTGCCAGCACAGACACCTACGAGCAGTACTTC.

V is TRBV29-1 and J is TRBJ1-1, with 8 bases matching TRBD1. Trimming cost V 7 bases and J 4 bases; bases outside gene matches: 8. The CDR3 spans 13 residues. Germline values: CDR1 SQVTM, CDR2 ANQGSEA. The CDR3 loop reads CSGTTGVGTEAFF. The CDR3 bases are TGCAGCGGTACGACAGGGGTGGGCACTGAAGCTTTCTTT.